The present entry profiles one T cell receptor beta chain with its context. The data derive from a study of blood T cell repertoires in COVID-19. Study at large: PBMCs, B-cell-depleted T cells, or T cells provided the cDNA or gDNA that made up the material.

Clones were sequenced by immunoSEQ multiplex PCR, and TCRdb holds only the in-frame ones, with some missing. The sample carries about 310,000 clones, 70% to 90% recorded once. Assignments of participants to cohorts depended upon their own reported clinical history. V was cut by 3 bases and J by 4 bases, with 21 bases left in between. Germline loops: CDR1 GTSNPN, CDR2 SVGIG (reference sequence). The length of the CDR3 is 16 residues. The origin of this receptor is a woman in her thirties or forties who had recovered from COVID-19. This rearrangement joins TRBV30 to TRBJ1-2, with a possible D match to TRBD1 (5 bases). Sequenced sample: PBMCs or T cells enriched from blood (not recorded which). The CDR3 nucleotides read TGTGCCTGGAGGGCCCCGGGACGGACTACGAGCTATGGCTACACCTTC. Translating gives CAWRAPGRTTSYGYTF.